This T cell receptor beta chain was documented in a study of CD8 T cells in ankylosing spondylitis. It was by quantitative 5'-RACE with molecular barcodes that TCR beta libraries were made. One entry per CDR3 protein results from TCRdb running MiXCR on the 5' RACE reads. Of under 200,000 distinct CDR3 sequences listed, just over 9.5% are singletons. Notes on the study in general: It was reported that disease-linked clones were significantly enriched in matched ankylosing spondylitis synovial fluid.

This clonotype occurred a few times. Its matching antigen is unknown. The sequence came from a female donor with ankylosing spondylitis or in good health (not recorded which). Sequenced sample: blood, either unsorted or a sorted T cell fraction (not recorded which).

The CDR3 bases are TGTGCCTGGAGCTCACCTGTGGGGACAGACTATGGCTACACCTTC. This encodes CAWSSPVGTDYGYTF. V and J are TRBV30 and TRBJ1-2; TRBD1 matches at 7 bases. Germline lookup yields CDR1 GTSNPN and CDR2 SVGIG (reference sequence). Trimming removed 3 bases from V and 3 bases from J; junction bases left unmatched: 10. The CDR3 consists of 15 residues.